This T cell receptor beta chain was obtained from a study of CD8 T cells in ankylosing spondylitis. The CDR3 runs to 16 residues. Germline CDR1 reads SGHRS; CDR2 reads YFSETQ. V was pared by 3 bases and J by 0 bases, with 3 bases of the junction left unmatched. A note on this clonotype: The antigen is unknown.

Overall study results and limits: A TCR beta motif of fewer than ten highly homologous variants appeared characteristic of ankylosing spondylitis blood.

TCRdb analysed the 5' RACE reads with MiXCR anew, one entry per CDR3 protein. The table records some 840,000 distinct CDR3 sequences, over 9.5% of them present only once. The gene calls are TRBV5-1 and TRBJ2-6, with 7 bases that match TRBD1. The specimen sequenced was blood, either unsorted or a sorted T cell fraction (not recorded which). This clonotype was sampled from a male donor with ankylosing spondylitis. The CDR3 here is CASSWDRSSGANVLTF. CDR3 sequence (DNA): TGCGCCAGCAGCTGGGACAGAAGCTCTGGGGCCAACGTCCTGACTTTC.